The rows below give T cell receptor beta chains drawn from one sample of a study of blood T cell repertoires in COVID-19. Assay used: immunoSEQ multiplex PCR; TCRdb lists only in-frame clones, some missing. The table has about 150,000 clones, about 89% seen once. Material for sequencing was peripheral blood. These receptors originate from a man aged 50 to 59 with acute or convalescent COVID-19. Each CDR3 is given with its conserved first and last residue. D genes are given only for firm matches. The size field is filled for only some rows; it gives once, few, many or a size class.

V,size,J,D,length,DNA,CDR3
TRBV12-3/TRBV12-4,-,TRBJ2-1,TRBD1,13,TGTGCCAGCAGCCGGGACAGGTTAGCCTGGGAGTTCTTC,CASSRDRLAWEFF
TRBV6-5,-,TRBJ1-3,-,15,TGTGCCACCACCCAGGCAGGGTTTACTGGAAACACCATATATTTT,CATTQAGFTGNTIYF
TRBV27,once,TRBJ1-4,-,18,TGTGCCAGCAGACGAGTTTCGGGGGGACATGCAACTAATGAAAAACTGTTTTTT,CASRRVSGGHATNEKLFF
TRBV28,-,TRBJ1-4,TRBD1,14,TGTGCCAGCGCTCCGGGACAGTTTAATGAAAAACTGTTTTTT,CASAPGQFNEKLFF
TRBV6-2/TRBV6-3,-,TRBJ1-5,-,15,TGTGCCAGCAGCCAAGCCAGGGATTCGGATCAGCCCCAGCATTTT,CASSQARDSDQPQHF
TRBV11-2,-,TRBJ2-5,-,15,TGTGCCAGCAGCTTAGCTTCCCAGGGTGGAGAGACCCAGTACTTC,CASSLASQGGETQYF
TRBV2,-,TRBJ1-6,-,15,TGTGCCAGCAGTGAGGGAGACGGGAACCTAGCACCCCTCCACTTT,CASSEGDGNLAPLHF
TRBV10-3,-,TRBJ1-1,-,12,TGTGCCATCCAAGAGGAGGGGATGGGGGCTTTCTTT,CAIQEEGMGAFF
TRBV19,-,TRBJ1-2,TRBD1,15,TGTGCCAGTAGTACGCGGGACAGGGGGATTGGTGGCTACACCTTC,CASSTRDRGIGGYTF
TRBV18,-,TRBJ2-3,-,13,TGTGCCAGCTCACGGACAGCCACAGATACGCAGTATTTT,CASSRTATDTQYF
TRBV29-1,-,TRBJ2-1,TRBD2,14,TGCAGCGTTGAACCCAGCGGGAGAATGGTTGAGCAGTTCTTC,CSVEPSGRMVEQFF
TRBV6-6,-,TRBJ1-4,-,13,TGTGCCAGCAGTTACACCACGGGGGAAAAACTGTTTTTT,CASSYTTGEKLFF
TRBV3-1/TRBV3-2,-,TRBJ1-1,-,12,TGTGCCAGCAGCCCTAGGGGCACTGAAGCTTTCTTT,CASSPRGTEAFF
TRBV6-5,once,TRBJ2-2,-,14,TGTGCCACCGGGGAGACCTGGGACACCGGGGAGCTGTTTTTT,CATGETWDTGELFF
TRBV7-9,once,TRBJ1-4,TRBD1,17,TGTGCCAGCAGCCCCTTCGGACAGGGGGCAACTAATGAAAAACTGTTTTTT,CASSPFGQGATNEKLFF
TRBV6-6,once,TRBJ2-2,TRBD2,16,TGTGCCAGCCTGACTAGCGGGGGAACGAACACCGGGGAGCTGTTTTTT,CASLTSGGTNTGELFF
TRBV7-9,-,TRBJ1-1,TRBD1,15,TGTGCCAGCAGCTTAGGGGACAGGTCGAACACTGAAGCTTTCTTT,CASSLGDRSNTEAFF
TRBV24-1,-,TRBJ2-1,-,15,TGTGCCACCAGTCGAACTAGCCCCTGGGACAATGAGCAGTTCTTC,CATSRTSPWDNEQFF
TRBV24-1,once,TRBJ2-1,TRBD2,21,TGTGCCACCAGTGATCAGACTAGCCCCAAAAGTTCTCCGGGGATGTACAATGAGCAGTTCTTC,CATSDQTSPKSSPGMYNEQFF
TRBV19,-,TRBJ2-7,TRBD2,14,TGTGCCAGTAGCCCGAGGCGGGAGATCGACGAGCAGTACTTC,CASSPRREIDEQYF
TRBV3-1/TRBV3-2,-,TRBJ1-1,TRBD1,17,TGTGCCAGCAGCCAAGATCAGGAGGACAGGATGAACACTGAAGCTTTCTTT,CASSQDQEDRMNTEAFF
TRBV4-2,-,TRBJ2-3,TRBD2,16,TGTGCCAGCAGCCACCAGCGGGGAACTAGCACAGATACGCAGTATTTT,CASSHQRGTSTDTQYF
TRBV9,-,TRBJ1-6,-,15,TGTGCCAGCAGCGTAGAACAGGGTGAGAATTCACCCCTCCACTTT,CASSVEQGENSPLHF
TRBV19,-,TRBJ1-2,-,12,TGTGCCAGTACAACAGGGTCTTCTGGCTACACCTTC,CASTTGSSGYTF
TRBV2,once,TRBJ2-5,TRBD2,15,TGTGCCAGCAGTGGTTTTAGCGGGGCCCAAGAGACCCAGTACTTC,CASSGFSGAQETQYF
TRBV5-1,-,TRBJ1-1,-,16,TGCGCCAGCAGCTTGGGGAGGCCCACAATGAACACTGAAGCTTTCTTT,CASSLGRPTMNTEAFF
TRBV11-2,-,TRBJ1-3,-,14,TGTGCCAGCAGCGAGTACAGGACTGGAAACACCATATATTTT,CASSEYRTGNTIYF
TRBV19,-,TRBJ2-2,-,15,TGTGCCAGTAGTGATGATCGGGGAAGGACCGGGGAGCTGTTTTTT,CASSDDRGRTGELFF
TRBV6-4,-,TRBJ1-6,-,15,TGTGCCAGCAGTGACTCGACAGAGTATAATTCACCCCTCCACTTT,CASSDSTEYNSPLHF
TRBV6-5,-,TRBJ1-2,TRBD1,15,TGTGCCAGCAGTTTTACAGGGGGCTTAGACTATGGCTACACCTTC,CASSFTGGLDYGYTF
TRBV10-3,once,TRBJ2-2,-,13,TGTGCGGAGCGCGGGACGAACACCGGGGAGCTGTTTTTT,CAERGTNTGELFF
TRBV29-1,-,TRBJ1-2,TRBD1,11,TGCAGCGAAATGACAGGGGATGGCTACACCTTC,CSEMTGDGYTF